This T cell receptor beta chain was found in a study of T cell responses to AZD1222 COVID-19 vaccine. Study-level findings and limits: Just a handful of AZD1222 recipients were seropositive at baseline. Repertoire sampling was restricted to post-peak T cell response timepoints. Most donors were white British and more were female, and clonal diversity was possibly underestimated.

Using immunoSEQ multiplex PCR, the repertoire was profiled, and TCRdb retains in-frame clones only, with some absent. The table records fewer than 35,000 clones, more than 85% of them present only once. Comments on this clone: The antigen remains undetermined.

The CDR3 runs 19 residues. The V and J ends lost 0 bases and 2 bases respectively, with 23 bases between them. CDR1 is SGHVS, CDR2 FQNEAQ, per germline. This TCR came from an adult in good health. This sample comprised peripheral blood, obtained on day 0 of AZD1222 vaccination. V gene TRBV7-8 combines with J gene TRBJ2-7, with D possibly being TRBD1 (5 bases). CDR3 sequence (DNA): TGTGCCAGCAGCTTAGCGTTTGCCCCATCCAGCGACAGACCCTACGAGCAGTACTTC. Translation gives CASSLAFAPSSDRPYEQYF. Full variable domain (rest looked up from reference TRBV7-8 and TRBJ2-7): GAGVSQSPRYKVAKRGQDVALRCDPISGHVSLFWYQQALGQGPEFLTYFQNEAQLDKSGLPSDRFFAERPEGSVSTLKIQRTQQEDSAVYLCASSLAFAPSSDRPYEQYFGPGTRLTVT.